One sample yielded the 25 T cell receptor beta chains listed below, sequenced in a study of cytomegalovirus exposure and HLA in healthy donors. The PCR was carried out with 60 Vbeta primers and 13 Jbeta primers. Generated by immunoSEQ multiplex PCR, the TCRdb table keeps only in-frame clones and is missing some. The table shows more than 100,000 clones, with around four fifths occurring only once. Sequencing used PBMCs. All receptors come from a woman in her fifties or sixties in good health and CMV-seropositive.

The CDR3 DNA sequence: TGTGCCAGCAGCTTGCCTGGACAGGGTGGTTGGGCTTTCTTT. This codes for CASSLPGQGGWAFF. The rearrangement uses TRBV5-4 and TRBJ1-1; 8 bases line up with TRBD1. The CDR3 runs to 14 residues. Per the germline V gene, CDR1 is SGHNT and CDR2 is YYREEE (reference sequence). After removal of 1 base from V and 11 bases from J, the junction contained 10 bases not matched to a gene.

This CDR3 reads CASSFSFFGTSGRVGRETQYF. The CDR3 DNA reads TGTGCCAGCAGTTTTTCTTTTTTTGGGACTAGCGGGAGGGTGGGTCGAGAGACCCAGTACTTC. The V and J genes are TRBV28 and TRBJ2-5; 16 positions match TRBD2. J gave up 4 bases and V 3 bases, and 17 bases lay outside the gene matches. From germline, CDR1 is MDHEN and CDR2 SYDVKM. The CDR3 covers 21 residues.

Note on this clone: Sequence at one end of the junction differs from germline and may be a read error. Other DNA sequences from this sample encode an identical CDR3 as well. V is TRBV11-2 and J is TRBJ2-7; TRBD2 might be the D (5 bases). Germline V gene data show CDR1 as SGHAT and CDR2 as FQNNGV. This CDR3 has 15 residues. The CDR3 coding sequence is TGCGCCAGCAGCTTAGAAGGAGGATTCTGGGGCGAGCAGTACTTC. As protein: CASSLEGGFWGEQYF.

The V call is TRBV4-2, the J call TRBJ2-1; D might be TRBD2 (5 bases). Germline V gene lookup returns CDR1 LGHNA and CDR2 YNFKEQ. The CDR3 length is 19 residues. V lost 0 bases to trimming and J lost 1 base, with 19 bases between them. CDR3 residues: CASSQELSASQRSYNEQFF. For the CDR3, the DNA is TGTGCCAGCAGCCAAGAATTATCGGCTAGTCAGCGGTCCTACAATGAGCAGTTCTTC.

Remarks on this clone: At one end, the junction sequence differs from germline, possibly due to a read error. The rearrangement uses TRBV7-7 and TRBJ1-5; D ambiguous. CDR3 length equals 18 residues. Germline V gene lookup returns CDR1 SSHAT and CDR2 FNYEAQ (reference sequence). The CDR3 bases are TGTGCTAGCAGCCGAATTGACTCGGGAGGAAATAGCAATCAGTCCCAGCATTTT. It codes for CASSRIDSGGNSNQSQHF. The full variable domain, its missing parts supplied by reference TRBV7-7 and TRBJ1-5, is GAGVSQSPRYKVTKRGQDVTLRCDPISSHATLYWYQQALGQGPEFLTYFNYEAQPDKSGLPSDRFSAERPEGSISTLTIQRTEQRDSAMYRCASSRIDSGGNSNQSQHFGDGTRLSIL.

The V call is TRBV5-1, the J call TRBJ1-6, with TRBD1 matching over 9 bases. Trimming removed 0 bases from V and 8 bases from J; junction bases left unmatched: 3. This CDR3 spans 15 amino acids. Germline loops: CDR1 SGHRS, CDR2 YFSETQ. Written as DNA, the CDR3 is TGCGCCAGCAGCTTGGAGGGACAGGGTTATTCACCCCTCCACTTT. Translated, it gives CASSLEGQGYSPLHF.

The J gene is TRBJ1-2, the V gene TRBV7-3; D unresolved. Deletions cut 5 bases from V and 0 bases from J, with 10 bases between. The germline V gene encodes CDR1 SGHTA and CDR2 FQGTGA. CDR3 length equals 14 residues. CDR3 loop: CASSPLTANYGYTF. CDR3 nucleotide sequence: TGTGCCAGCAGCCCCTTAACAGCTAACTATGGCTACACCTTC.

This chain connects TRBV6-5 to TRBJ2-7; D uncertain. Germline values: CDR1 MNHEY, CDR2 SVGAGI. The V end lost 0 bases, the J end lost 7 bases, and 10 bases lay between the germline ends. The CDR3 totals 13 residues. The CDR3 nucleotides are TGTGCCAGCAGTTACTCGGCTCCCGGGGAGCAGTACTTC. This codes for CASSYSAPGEQYF.

This chain connects TRBV4-1 to TRBJ2-2; TRBD1 matches 8 bases. Germline V gene data show CDR1 as MGHRA and CDR2 as YSYEKL. The ends lost 6 bases at V and 6 bases at J; junction bases unmatched: 6. The CDR3 is 14 amino acids. DNA of the CDR3: TGCGCCAGCAGGGCCGGACAGGGATCCGGGGAGCTGTTTTTT. It codes for CASRAGQGSGELFF.

The sample holds one count of this clone. The gene calls are TRBV6-5 and TRBJ2-7, with TRBD2 matching 7 bases. V shed 7 bases, J shed 0 bases, and the junction held 9 bases outside the gene matches. Germline values: CDR1 MNHEY, CDR2 SVGAGI. CDR3 length: 15 amino acids. CDR3 DNA: TGTGCCAGCACTCCCCGGGGGGTTTACTCCTACGAGCAGTACTTC. Translation: CASTPRGVYSYEQYF.

The chain carries TRBV5-1 and TRBJ2-5, with TRBD1 matching over 10 bases. Germline V gene lookup returns CDR1 SGHRS and CDR2 YFSETQ. The V segment lost 4 bases and the J segment 5 bases; nucleotides outside the gene matches: 5. The CDR3 totals 14 residues. The CDR3 sequence is CASSGTGAEETQYF. DNA for the CDR3: TGCGCCAGCAGCGGGACAGGGGCAGAGGAGACCCAGTACTTC.

The V call is TRBV28, the J call TRBJ2-7; unclear D gene. The CDR3 totals 12 residues. Per the germline V gene, CDR1 is MDHEN and CDR2 is SYDVKM. V was shortened by 2 bases and J by 4 bases, with 6 bases between the two germline ends. The CDR3 DNA is TGTGCCAGCAGTTTAGGAGTTTACGAGCAGTACTTC. It yields the protein CASSLGVYEQYF.

The V and J genes are TRBV11-2 and TRBJ1-1; D remains ambiguous. V gave up 2 bases and J gave up 0 bases, with 10 bases separating them. Germline CDR1 and CDR2: SGHAT and FQNNGV. The CDR3 length is 15 residues. For the CDR3, the DNA is TGTGCCAGCAGCTTAAGCCTCTCGATGAACACTGAAGCTTTCTTT. The encoded protein is CASSLSLSMNTEAFF. The full variable domain, completed using reference TRBV11-2 and TRBJ1-1, is EAGVAQSPRYKIIEKRQSVAFWCNPISGHATLYWYQQILGQGPKLLIQFQNNGVVDDSQLPKDRFSAERLKGVDSTLKIQPAKLEDSAVYLCASSLSLSMNTEAFFGQGTRLTVV.

The genes are TRBV4-1 and TRBJ2-7; D may be TRBD2 (7 bases). From germline, CDR1 is MGHRA and CDR2 YSYEKL. The V end lost 4 bases, the J end lost 2 bases, and 21 bases lay between the germline ends. This CDR3 is built from 17 residues. The CDR3 is CASSRQGGAISAYEQYF. The CDR3 bases are TGCGCCAGCAGCCGACAAGGGGGGGCGATCTCCGCCTACGAGCAGTACTTC.

The chain couples TRBV2 to TRBJ2-1, with TRBD2 as a possible D gene (6 bases). Trimming took 5 bases from V and 7 from J, leaving 9 bases between them. CDR1 SNHLY and CDR2 FYNNEI come from the germline V gene. The CDR3 covers 12 residues. The CDR3 loop is CASSRDSNEQFF. DNA of the CDR3: TGTGCCAGCAGTCGGGACTCTAATGAGCAGTTCTTC.

Comment on this clone: Distinct nucleotide sequences in the sample also encode this CDR3. The chain employs TRBV9 and TRBJ2-3; 9 nucleotides match TRBD2. Germline CDR1 and CDR2: SGDLS and YYNGEE. The V gene end was trimmed by 0 bases and the J gene end by 3 bases; junction bases not matched to a gene: 2. CDR3 size: 15 residues. The CDR3 sequence: CASSVGLAGTDTQYF. CDR3 coding DNA: TGTGCCAGCAGCGTAGGGCTAGCGGGGACAGATACGCAGTATTTT.

Only a few counts were recorded for this clone. The chain couples TRBV6-5 to TRBJ2-3, with a weak D call TRBD2 (5 bases). This CDR3 region has 12 residues. Looked up from germline, CDR1 is MNHEY and CDR2 is SVGAGI. Deletions cut 5 bases from V and 10 bases from J, with 13 bases between. DNA of the CDR3: TGTGCCAGCAGTCCTCTAGTCGGGGCGCAGTATTTT. Translated: CASSPLVGAQYF.

The chain links TRBV14 to TRBJ2-7; TRBD2 is a possible D gene (6 bases). CDR1 and CDR2 from the germline V gene are SGHDN and FVKESK. V was clipped by 0 bases and J by 4 bases, with 16 bases between them. This CDR3 contains 16 residues. Written as DNA, the CDR3 is TGTGCCAGCAGCCAAGATCCGGACGGGAGAGCTTACGAGCAGTACTTC. As protein: CASSQDPDGRAYEQYF. The full variable domain, in which reference TRBV14 and TRBJ2-7 provide the parts outside the CDR3, is EAGVTQFPSHSVIEKGQTVTLRCDPISGHDNLYWYRRVMGKEIKFLLHFVKESKQDESGMPNNRFLAERTGGTYSTLKVQPAELEDSGVYFCASSQDPDGRAYEQYFGPGTRLTVT.

In this sample, this clone turned up a few times. The rearrangement uses TRBV6-6 and TRBJ1-6; TRBD1 is a possible D gene (6 bases). The CDR3 sequence is 15 residues long. Trimming removed 6 bases from V and 10 bases from J, with 19 bases in between. In germline, CDR1 is MNHNY, CDR2 SVGAGI (reference sequence). The DNA for the CDR3 is TGTGCCAGCAGCCCCGGGACAATAGGCTACTCACCCCTCCACTTT. Translated: CASSPGTIGYSPLHF.

The chain uses TRBV29-1 and TRBJ2-4; TRBD1 matches 7 bases. J was trimmed by 12 bases and V by 3 bases; bases with no gene match: 8. Per germline, CDR1 SQVTM and CDR2 ANQGSEA. CDR3 length equals 12 residues. CDR3 sequence (DNA): TGCAGCGTTGAGATAGAAAGGGACAGTCAGTACTTC. Its translation: CSVEIERDSQYF.

The gene calls are TRBV6-5 and TRBJ2-3, with unresolved D. The CDR3 sequence is 15 residues long. V lost 5 bases to trimming and J lost 0 bases, with 12 bases between them. Per the germline V gene, CDR1 is MNHEY and CDR2 is SVGAGI. The CDR3 is CASSLLPTSTDTQYF. Here the CDR3 DNA reads TGTGCCAGCAGTCTACTACCCACTAGCACAGATACGCAGTATTTT.

In DNA, the CDR3 is TGTGCCAGCAGTCTACCGGGATCGGAAAACATTCAGTACTTC. Encoded protein: CASSLPGSENIQYF. The rearrangement links TRBV28 to TRBJ2-4, with a weak D call TRBD2 (5 bases). Germline V lookup: CDR1 MDHEN, CDR2 SYDVKM. This CDR3 comprises 14 residues. Trimming left V 5 bases short and J 5 bases short, with 13 bases between. Using reference TRBV28 and TRBJ2-4 for the parts outside the CDR3, the full variable domain is DVKVTQSSRYLVKRTGEKVFLECVQDMDHENMFWYRQDPGLGLRLIYFSYDVKMKEKGDIPEGYSVSREKKERFSLILESASTNQTSMYLCASSLPGSENIQYFGAGTRLSVL.

This clone has more than one count but fewer than ten. This rearrangement joins TRBV9 to TRBJ2-4; perhaps TRBD2 as D (5 bases). Germline CDR1 is SGDLS and CDR2 is YYNGEE. Trimming removed 5 bases from V and 8 bases from J, with 14 bases in between. The CDR3 extends over 13 amino acids. CDR3 protein: CASSSRLGDIQYF. The CDR3 region has the DNA TGTGCCAGCAGTTCCCGCTTGGGAGACATTCAGTACTTC.

This clone is a singleton in its sample. The chain employs TRBV28 and TRBJ1-2; 9 bases line up with TRBD1. Germline lookup yields CDR1 MDHEN and CDR2 SYDVKM. This CDR3 spans 16 amino acids. V lost 6 bases and J lost 7; bases outside the gene matches: 15. In DNA, the CDR3 is TGTGCCAGCAGCCCCGTAACAGGGGGCCCACTGGGTGGCTACACCTTC. It yields the protein CASSPVTGGPLGGYTF.

The chain is built from TRBV5-8 and TRBJ1-1; tentatively, D is TRBD1 (6 bases). CDR1 and CDR2 (germline): SGHTS, YDEGEE. This CDR3 is 15 amino acids long. The V and J ends lost 0 bases and 0 bases respectively, with 9 bases between them. CDR3 sequence (DNA): TGTGCCAGCAGCTTGGTGGGGGGGCTGAACACTGAAGCTTTCTTT. Translating gives CASSLVGGLNTEAFF. Filled out from reference TRBV5-8 and TRBJ1-1, the complete variable domain reads EAGVTQSPTHLIKTRGQQATLRCSPISGHTSVYWYQQALGLGLQFLLWYDEGEERNRGNFPPRFSGRQFPNYSSELNVNALELEDSALYLCASSLVGGLNTEAFFGQGTRLTVV.